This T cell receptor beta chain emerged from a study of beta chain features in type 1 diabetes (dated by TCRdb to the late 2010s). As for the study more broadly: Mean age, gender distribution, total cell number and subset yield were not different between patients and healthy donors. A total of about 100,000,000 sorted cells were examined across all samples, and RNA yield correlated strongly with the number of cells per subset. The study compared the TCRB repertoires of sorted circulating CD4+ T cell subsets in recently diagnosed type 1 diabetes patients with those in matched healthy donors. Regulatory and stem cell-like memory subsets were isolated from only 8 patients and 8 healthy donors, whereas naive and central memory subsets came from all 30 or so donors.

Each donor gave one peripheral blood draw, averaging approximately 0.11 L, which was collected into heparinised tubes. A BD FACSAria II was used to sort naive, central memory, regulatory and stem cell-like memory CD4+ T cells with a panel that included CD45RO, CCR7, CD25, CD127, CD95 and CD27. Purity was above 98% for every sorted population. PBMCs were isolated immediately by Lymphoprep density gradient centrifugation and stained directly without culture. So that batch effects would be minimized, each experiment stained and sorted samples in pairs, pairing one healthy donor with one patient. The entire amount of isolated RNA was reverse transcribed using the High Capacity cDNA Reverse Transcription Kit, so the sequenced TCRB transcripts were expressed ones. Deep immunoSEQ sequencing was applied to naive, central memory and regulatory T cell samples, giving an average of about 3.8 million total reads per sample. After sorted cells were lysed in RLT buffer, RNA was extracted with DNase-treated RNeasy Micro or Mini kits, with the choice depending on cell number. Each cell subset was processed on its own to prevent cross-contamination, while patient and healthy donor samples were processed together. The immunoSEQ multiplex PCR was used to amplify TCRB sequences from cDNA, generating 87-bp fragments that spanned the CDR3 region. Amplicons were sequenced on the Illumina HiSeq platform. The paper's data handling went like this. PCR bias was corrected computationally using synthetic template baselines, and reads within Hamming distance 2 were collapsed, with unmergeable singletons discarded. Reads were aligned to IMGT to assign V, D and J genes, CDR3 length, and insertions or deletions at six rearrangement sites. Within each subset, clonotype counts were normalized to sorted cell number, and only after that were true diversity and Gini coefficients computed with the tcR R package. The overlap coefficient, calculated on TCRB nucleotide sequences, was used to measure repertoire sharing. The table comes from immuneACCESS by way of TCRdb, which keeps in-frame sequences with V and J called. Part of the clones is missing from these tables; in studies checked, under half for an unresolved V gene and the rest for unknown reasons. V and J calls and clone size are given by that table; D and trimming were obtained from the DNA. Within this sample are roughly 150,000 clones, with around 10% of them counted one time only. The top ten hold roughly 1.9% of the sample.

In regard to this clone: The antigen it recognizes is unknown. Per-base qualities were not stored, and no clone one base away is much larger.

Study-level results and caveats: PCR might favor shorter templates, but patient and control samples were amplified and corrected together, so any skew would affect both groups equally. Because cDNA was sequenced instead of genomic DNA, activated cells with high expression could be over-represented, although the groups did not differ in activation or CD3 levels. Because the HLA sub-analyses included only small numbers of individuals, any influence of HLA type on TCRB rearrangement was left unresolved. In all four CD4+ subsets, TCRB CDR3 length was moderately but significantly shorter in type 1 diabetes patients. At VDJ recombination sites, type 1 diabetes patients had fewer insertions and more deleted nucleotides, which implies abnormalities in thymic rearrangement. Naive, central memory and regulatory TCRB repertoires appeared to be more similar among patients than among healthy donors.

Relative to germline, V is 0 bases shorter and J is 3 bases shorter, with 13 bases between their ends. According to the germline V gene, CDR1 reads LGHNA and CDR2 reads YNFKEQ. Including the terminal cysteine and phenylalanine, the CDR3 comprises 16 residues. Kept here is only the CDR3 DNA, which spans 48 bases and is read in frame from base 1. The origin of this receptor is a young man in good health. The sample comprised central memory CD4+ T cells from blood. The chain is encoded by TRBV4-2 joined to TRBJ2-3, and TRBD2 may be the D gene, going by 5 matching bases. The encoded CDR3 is CASSQETSRGTDTQYF. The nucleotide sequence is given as TGTGCCAGCAGCCAAGAGACCAGCCGCGGGACAGATACGCAGTATTTT.